Here is one T cell receptor beta chain with its context. The antigen remains unidentified. The CDR3 sequence is 16 residues long. V trimming: 5 bases; J trimming: 1 base; junction bases outside the gene matches: 8. The germline CDR1 and CDR2 sequences are KGHSH and LQKENI. Approximately 200 ng DNA, about 28,000 T cell genomes, went into each sorted-subset replicate PCR. Generated by immunoSEQ multiplex PCR, the TCRdb table keeps only in-frame clones and is missing some. The table includes hundreds of thousands of clones, around 96% detected once. The sample is drawn from a study of shared clonotypes between healthy human individuals. Whole-study results and caveats: The study found roughly 5% of naive CD4 clonotypes shared across a few donors. The study generally estimated greater richness for naive than memory subsets.

From CD4+ cells came CD45RA+ naive and CD45RA-negative memory subsets. This TCR came from a woman under 40 in good health. Sequencing was performed on naive CD4+ T cells sorted from blood. Subset in this sample: CD45RA+ positively selected. The chain uses TRBV18 and TRBJ2-7, with 10 positions matching TRBD2. CDR3 nucleotide sequence: TGTGCCAGCTCATTCCAGCGGGAGGGCCTTTCCTACGAGCAGTACTTC. Translated, it gives CASSFQREGLSYEQYF.